These T cell receptor beta chains were read from a single sample in a study of HIV-infected patients and healthy controls. TCRdb used MiXCR to reprocess the 5' RACE reads, holding one entry per CDR3 protein. The sample lists roughly 9,800 distinct CDR3 sequences; 5.5% to 7% were seen once. Sample: blood, taken during antiretroviral therapy. The receptors shown here come from an adult with HIV infection. The donor label of this sample is uncertain. The CDR3 runs from the conserved cysteine through the conserved F or W. The D gene is left open where the match is weak. Rows give clone size only sometimes, using once, few, many, or a class for an expanded clone.

j_gene,d_gene,abundance,v_gene,CDR3aa
TRBJ2-5,-,many,TRBV6-5,CASSYGTYQETQYF
TRBJ1-5,TRBD1,many,TRBV29-1,CSVSRGETQPQHF
TRBJ2-5,TRBD2,many,TRBV20-1,CSGQAVTSGRETQYF
TRBJ1-3,-,many,TRBV6-6,CASEPSSGNTIYF
TRBJ2-6,-,many,TRBV11-2,CASSLSSGANVLTF
TRBJ2-2,-,many,TRBV7-2,CASSRALTGELFF
TRBJ2-5,-,many,TRBV28,CASSDLYQETQYF
TRBJ1-5,-,medium-sized,TRBV5-1,CASSLGQNQPQHF
TRBJ2-7,-,few,TRBV6-2/TRBV6-3,CASSYGTVTYEQYF
TRBJ2-3,-,many,TRBV6-1,CASSQPGEGTDTQYF
TRBJ2-2,TRBD2,medium-sized,TRBV7-2,CASSPHLAALNTGELFF
TRBJ2-3,-,many,TRBV30,CAWMWGRGTDTQYF
TRBJ2-5,TRBD1,many,TRBV20-1,CSARGDSTQYF
TRBJ2-7,TRBD1,many,TRBV6-5,CASSYSTGDEQYF
TRBJ2-5,TRBD2,few,TRBV12-3/TRBV12-4,CASSPGGLAGGLQETQYF
TRBJ2-1,-,once,TRBV6-6,CASSYNTAGTEQFF
TRBJ1-1,-,few,TRBV9,CASSVEGTQEAFF
TRBJ2-7,-,many,TRBV6-5,CASSYRGSYEQYF
TRBJ2-5,TRBD1,-,TRBV5-1,CASSPTGQVGETQYF
TRBJ1-1,-,many,TRBV7-2,CASSLEDTNTEAFF
TRBJ2-3,TRBD2,many,TRBV5-5,CASSLAPSGGDTQYF
TRBJ2-3,TRBD1,many,TRBV7-6,CASSYLGQASYSTDTQYF
TRBJ2-3,-,-,TRBV7-9,CASSSSGERTDTQYF
TRBJ2-3,-,many,TRBV7-2,CASSLPGAPRQYF
TRBJ2-2,TRBD2,few,TRBV10-3,CAISQKREYTGELFF
TRBJ2-7,-,many,TRBV6-5,CASSYDQVSYEQYF
TRBJ1-2,TRBD1,many,TRBV29-1,CSVEGQGGEGYTF
TRBJ1-1,-,many,TRBV7-9,CASSSSSDDTEAFF
TRBJ2-2,-,-,TRBV27,CASSTGTPGIGTSGELFF
TRBJ2-7,-,many,TRBV7-9,CASTNPGGYEQYF
TRBJ2-1,-,many,TRBV5-6,CASSLAVAGPPRNNEQFF
TRBJ2-2,-,medium-sized,TRBV12-3/TRBV12-4,CASSPPGGATGELFF
TRBJ1-1,-,many,TRBV6-6,CASSYSLIAGLETEAFF
TRBJ1-5,-,medium-sized,TRBV27,CASSNRLDQPQHF
TRBJ2-7,TRBD2,many,TRBV6-2/TRBV6-3,CASHPGRIAGEGEQYF
TRBJ2-7,-,medium-sized,TRBV7-2,CASSLKTGPVRSYEQYF
TRBJ1-5,-,medium-sized,TRBV19,CASSIDLGAVQPQHF